Each of the 26 T cell receptor beta chains below was sequenced from the same sample in a study of blood T cells in healthy people across ages. A J-beta primer mix and a sample-barcoded 5' primer were used in a second PCR of about 7 to 12 cycles. TCRdb used MiXCR to reprocess the 5' RACE reads, holding one entry per CDR3 protein. The sample shows about 280,000 distinct CDR3 sequences, roughly 26% of them seen only once. The sequencing sample was made of blood. These receptors came from a woman aged 65 to 85 in good health.

The chain is built from TRBV2 and TRBJ1-4, with a weak D call TRBD1 (5 bases). Germline CDR1 SNHLY, CDR2 FYNNEI. CDR3 length: 15 residues. V shed 7 bases and J shed 6 bases, with 18 bases lying between them. The CDR3 region is CASKMRRGSDEKLFF. The CDR3 DNA reads as TGTGCCAGCAAAATGAGGAGGGGAAGTGATGAAAAACTGTTTTTT.

This chain joins TRBV27 and TRBJ2-1, with 8 bases lining up with TRBD2. The CDR3 extends over 15 amino acids. CDR1 is MNHEY, CDR2 SMNVEV, per germline (reference sequence). The V segment lost 0 bases and the J segment 8 bases; nucleotides outside the gene matches: 6. CDR3 region: CASSLSRGLGYEQFF. Here the CDR3 DNA reads TGTGCCAGCAGTTTATCGAGGGGACTAGGCTATGAGCAGTTCTTC.

The CDR3, as DNA: TGTGCCAGCAGCTCCCTTGGGAGCACAGATACGCAGTATTTT. Translation gives CASSSLGSTDTQYF. J is TRBJ2-3 and V is TRBV11-2; D unresolved. The CDR3 is 14 residues long. The germline CDR1 and CDR2 sequences are SGHAT and FQNNGV. Trimming stripped 4 bases from V and 0 bases from J, with 8 bases between.

This clonotype was picked up many times. The rearrangement links TRBV5-1 to TRBJ2-7; TRBD2 aligns across 13 bases. CDR3 length: 16 amino acids. J was trimmed by 6 bases and V by 4 bases; bases with no gene match: 10. Germline assignment: CDR1 SGHRS and CDR2 YFSETQ. In DNA form, the CDR3 reads TGCGCCAGCAGCGCCCAAGGACTAGCGGGAGTCAGCGAGCAGTACTTC. It specifies CASSAQGLAGVSEQYF.

The rearrangement joins TRBV20-1 to TRBJ2-1, with TRBD2 identical over 12 bases. The CDR3 has 13 amino acids. CDR1 is DFQATT, CDR2 SNEGSKA, per germline (reference sequence). The trim removed 5 bases at V and 5 bases at J, leaving 1 base unmatched. CDR3 DNA sequence: TGCAGTGCTGGACTAGCGGGACACAATGAGCAGTTCTTC. It yields the protein CSAGLAGHNEQFF.

The chain links TRBV4-1 to TRBJ2-3; 8 nucleotides agree with TRBD2. V was pared by 0 bases and J by 5 bases, with 1 base of the junction left unmatched. This CDR3 is built from 14 residues. CDR1 and CDR2 (germline): MGHRA, YSYEKL. This chain's CDR3 is CASSQDRGGDTQYF. The CDR3 region has the DNA TGCGCCAGCAGCCAAGATCGGGGGGGAGATACGCAGTATTTT.

The chain carries TRBV5-1 and TRBJ2-5; TRBD2 agrees at 12 bases. Gene TRBJ2-7 matches the end of the DNA better, so the J call may be wrong. The CDR3 loop spans 15 amino acids. Germline V gene sequence: CDR1 SGHRS, CDR2 YFSETQ. In nucleotides, the CDR3 is TGCGCCAGCAGCGAACTAGCGGGAGGCATAAACGAGCAGTACTTC. It is translated as CASSELAGGINEQYF.

The chain links TRBV4-1 to TRBJ2-5; 7 positions match TRBD1. In germline, CDR1 is MGHRA, CDR2 YSYEKL. The CDR3 consists of 15 residues. Losses at the gene ends were 2 bases for V and 4 bases for J; bases not matched to a gene: 7. Here the CDR3 DNA reads TGCGCCAGCAGCCAACCCAGGGGGACCACAGAGACCCAGTACTTC. Its translation: CASSQPRGTTETQYF.

This clonotype was observed once. The chain carries TRBV7-2 and TRBJ2-7; tentatively, D is TRBD2 (5 bases). The V end was cut by 5 bases, the J end by 7 bases, with 15 bases between. The CDR3 is 13 residues long. CDR1 is SGHTA and CDR2 is FQGNSA in the germline V gene. The CDR3 DNA is TGTGCCAGCAGCCCCTTGCTAGGGAGTGAGCAGTACTTC. Its protein product is CASSPLLGSEQYF.

This clonotype showed up many times. This sequence joins TRBV29-1 and TRBJ2-7; 7 bases agree with TRBD2. The CDR3 has 12 residues. V shed 6 bases and J 3 bases; nucleotides not matched to a gene: 5. The germline CDR1 and CDR2 sequences are SQVTM and ANQGSEA. The CDR3 protein is CSVGTTIYEQYF. DNA for the CDR3: TGCAGCGTCGGGACTACCATCTACGAGCAGTACTTC.

This clonotype was observed a handful of times. V and J are TRBV29-1 and TRBJ1-4, with a weak D call TRBD1 (5 bases). The V end was cut by 5 bases, the J end by 0 bases, with 10 bases between. Germline CDR1 and CDR2: SQVTM and ANQGSEA. The CDR3 sequence is 14 residues long. This CDR3 reads CSVRGSATNEKLFF. The CDR3 DNA sequence: TGCAGCGTTCGGGGGAGCGCAACTAATGAAAAACTGTTTTTT.

This clonotype was seen a handful of times. Here the CDR3 reads CASSVGPREGSEQYF. The CDR3 nucleotides are TGTGCCAGCAGCGTAGGACCCCGGGAGGGTTCCGAGCAGTACTTC. The chain carries TRBV9 and TRBJ2-7; 8 bases are a match to TRBD2. Trimming removed 0 bases from V and 6 bases from J; junction bases left unmatched: 8. The CDR3 has 15 residues. Looked up from germline, CDR1 is SGDLS and CDR2 is YYNGEE.

This clonotype showed up many times. The chain couples TRBV7-2 to TRBJ1-2, with 9 bases fitting TRBD1. The ends lost 5 bases at V and 8 bases at J; junction bases unmatched: 15. Germline values: CDR1 SGHTA, CDR2 FQGNSA. CDR3 length: 16 amino acids. The CDR3 DNA follows: TGTGCCAGCAGCCAGGGGACAGGGACTACTCTGGGGGGCTACACCTTC. The encoded protein is CASSQGTGTTLGGYTF.

The J gene is TRBJ2-6, the V gene TRBV12-3 or TRBV12-4; 9 bases are a match to TRBD1. The CDR3 spans 17 residues. The V and J ends lost 9 bases and 0 bases, in that order; junction bases with no gene match: 9. This CDR3 reads CASHTGTGNSGANVLTF. CDR3 DNA: TGTGCCAGTCATACCGGGACAGGGAACTCTGGGGCCAACGTCCTGACTTTC.

This clonotype has only a few counts. The gene calls are TRBV20-1 and TRBJ1-5; unclear D gene. V gave up 0 bases and J gave up 0 bases, with 9 bases separating them. The CDR3 is 15 residues long. Germline V gives CDR1 DFQATT, CDR2 SNEGSKA (reference sequence). CDR3 region: CSARDIKDSNQPQHF. The CDR3 region has the DNA TGCAGTGCTAGAGATATCAAAGATAGCAATCAGCCCCAGCATTTT.

This clonotype was picked up a small number of times. The rearrangement links TRBV7-2 to TRBJ2-7; D is possibly TRBD1 (5 bases). The CDR3 extends over 13 amino acids. The V end was cut by 7 bases, the J end by 0 bases, with 10 bases between. CDR1 and CDR2 from the germline V gene are SGHTA and FQGNSA. The CDR3 DNA reads TGTGCCAGCACCTGGGGCAGCTCCTACGAGCAGTACTTC. Translation: CASTWGSSYEQYF.

This clonotype was found many times. The CDR3 region has the DNA TGTGCCAGCAGCGTACAGGGGAGCGTAGAGACCCAGTACTTC. Its translation: CASSVQGSVETQYF. J is TRBJ2-5 and V is TRBV7-2, with 7 bases matching TRBD1. V lost 5 bases, J lost 4 bases, and 7 bases stayed unmatched. CDR1 is SGHTA and CDR2 is FQGNSA in the germline V gene. The CDR3 is 14 amino acids.

A few counts support this clonotype. The chain carries TRBV7-3 and TRBJ2-3; 12 positions agree with TRBD2. Germline values: CDR1 SGHTA, CDR2 FQGTGA. V lost 6 bases and J lost 2; bases outside the gene matches: 6. CDR3 length: 16 residues. The CDR3, as DNA: TGTGCCAGCAGTATCGGGACTAGCGGGCCCACAGATACGCAGTATTTT. Protein: CASSIGTSGPTDTQYF.

This clonotype has more than one count but fewer than ten. V is TRBV10-3 and J is TRBJ2-5; 9 bases map to TRBD1. This CDR3 contains 14 residues. V trimming: 10 bases; J trimming: 5 bases; junction bases outside the gene matches: 11. CDR1 and CDR2 (germline): ENHRY, SYGVKD. CDR3 nucleotides: TGTGCCACCGTTGCCGGGACAGGGCTGGAGACCCAGTACTTC. It translates to CATVAGTGLETQYF.

This chain joins TRBV12-3 or TRBV12-4 and TRBJ2-1; 14 bases are shared with TRBD2. The CDR3 has 15 amino acids. V lost 5 bases to trimming and J lost 7 bases; unmatched junction nucleotides: 4. The CDR3 reads CASSGRTSGRNEQFF. As DNA, the CDR3 is TGTGCCAGCAGTGGAAGGACTAGCGGGAGGAATGAGCAGTTCTTC.

The V gene is TRBV2, the J gene TRBJ2-1; TRBD2 matches 10 bases. This CDR3 has 14 residues. CDR1 and CDR2 (germline): SNHLY, FYNNEI. V dropped 9 bases and J dropped 1; count of bases not matched to a gene: 3. The CDR3 spells CASAAGGSYNEQFF. In DNA, the CDR3 is TGTGCCAGTGCAGCGGGAGGGTCCTACAATGAGCAGTTCTTC.

This clonotype was picked up a small number of times. This rearrangement joins TRBV10-3 to TRBJ2-4, with D perhaps matching TRBD2 (7 bases). The CDR3 loop spans 12 amino acids. The V end was cut by 11 bases, the J end by 3 bases, with 11 bases between. Germline-derived CDR1 and CDR2 are ENHRY and SYGVKD. The CDR3 nucleotides read TGTGCCGGGGGGGACAACAAAAACATTCAGTACTTC. It is translated as CAGGDNKNIQYF.

The chain combines TRBV7-2 with TRBJ2-1, with D perhaps matching TRBD2 (6 bases). Germline V lookup: CDR1 SGHTA, CDR2 FQGNSA. CDR3 size: 13 residues. Between the trimmed V and J ends, which lost 2 bases and 14 bases, there was a span of 16 bases. The CDR3 nucleotides read TGTGCCAGCAGCTTATCCCCGGGACTGGGAGAGTTCTTC. Its protein is CASSLSPGLGEFF. The whole variable domain, filled in from reference TRBV7-2 and TRBJ2-1, reads GAGVSQSPSNKVTEKGKDVELRCDPISGHTALYWYRQSLGQGLEFLIYFQGNSAPDKSGLPSDRFSAERTGGSVSTLTIQRTQQEDSAVYLCASSLSPGLGEFFGPGTRLTVL.

This sequence joins TRBV20-1 and TRBJ1-3; TRBD1 matches 8 bases. CDR1 is DFQATT and CDR2 is SNEGSKA in the germline V gene (reference sequence). J was trimmed by 0 bases and V by 3 bases; bases with no gene match: 1. The CDR3 is made up of 14 amino acids. The CDR3 sequence: CSASGTGSGNTIYF. The CDR3 DNA is TGCAGTGCTAGTGGGACAGGCTCTGGAAACACCATATATTTT.

This clonotype turned up a few times. The CDR3 here is CASSQDPGGPGEQYF. CDR3 DNA: TGTGCCAGCAGCCAAGATCCGGGGGGTCCGGGAGAGCAGTACTTC. This sequence joins TRBV4-2 and TRBJ2-7; 7 bases fit TRBD2. Germline loops: CDR1 LGHNA, CDR2 YNFKEQ. There are 15 residues in the CDR3. With V trimmed by 0 bases and J by 7 bases, 9 bases remained unmatched.

CDR3 amino acids: CSVETTLYGYTF. In DNA form, the CDR3 reads TGCAGCGTTGAGACAACACTCTATGGCTACACCTTC. The V and J genes are TRBV29-1 and TRBJ1-2; no clear D. The V gene lost 3 bases and the J gene lost 4 bases, with 9 bases spanning the gap. Germline loops: CDR1 SQVTM, CDR2 ANQGSEA. The CDR3 spans 12 residues.